This TCR beta chain derives from a study of blood T cell repertoires in COVID-19. Overall study: Samples representing acute and convalescent COVID-19 were sourced from the United States, Italy and Spain. Nucleic acid was either cDNA or gDNA, and it came from T cells, B-cell-depleted T cells, or PBMCs.

Authors' data handling: Amplification of reference gene primers provided the estimated nucleated cell counts. Only in-frame clones appear in the TCRdb table, and some are missing; sequencing was by immunoSEQ multiplex PCR. Clone size and the V and J calls come from that table; the DNA yielded D and trimming. In the table there are around 160,000 clones, 81% of which are singletons. This clone came up a few times. The source of this sequence is a man between 60 and 70 years old with active or convalescent COVID-19. Specimen: peripheral blood.

The chain's CDR3 is CSVESGNTIYF. Here the CDR3 DNA reads TGCAGCGTTGAATCGGGAAACACCATATATTTT. The V call is TRBV29-1, the J call TRBJ1-3, with D hard to call. Germline lookup yields CDR1 SQVTM and CDR2 ANQGSEA. The CDR3 is 11 residues long. Deletions cut 2 bases from V and 4 bases from J, with 3 bases between.